These 25 T cell receptor beta chains came from one sample sequenced in a study of OX40 agonist ivuxolimab in advanced cancers. Preparation of the library involved the immunoSEQ multiplex PCR assay. This immuneACCESS table, as held by TCRdb, lists in-frame sequences with V and J called but not all clones. Of the missing ones, under half trace to an unresolved V gene in checked studies; the others have no known cause. This sample lists roughly 35,000 clones; around 90% were detected once. About 4.2% of the sample is in the top ten clones. Material: CD4+ or CD8+ T cells sorted from blood, obtained in a trial of the OX40 agonist ivuxolimab. The receptors were gathered from an adult with an advanced solid tumor such as melanoma, head and neck, liver or kidney cancer.

This chain links TRBV28 with TRBJ2-3, with 8 bases lining up with TRBD2. V was clipped by 2 bases and J by 6 bases; unmatched bases: 10. Germline V gene lookup returns CDR1 MDHEN and CDR2 SYDVKM. The CDR3 contains 16 residues. The CDR3 nucleotides read TGTGCCAGCAGTTTAGGTAGCGGGGTTATCCCGGATACGCAGTATTTT. Translation gives CASSLGSGVIPDTQYF.

This clone was recorded only once. V is TRBV27 and J is TRBJ1-5; D is uncertain. Between the trimmed V and J ends, which lost 2 bases and 7 bases, there was a span of 12 bases. From germline, CDR1 is MNHEY and CDR2 SMNVEV (reference sequence). The CDR3 sequence is 14 residues long. CDR3 protein: CASSLIEGIQPQHF. The CDR3 nucleotides read TGTGCCAGCAGTTTAATTGAGGGAATCCAGCCCCAGCATTTT.

The V gene is TRBV11-1, the J gene TRBJ1-6; the match to TRBD1 covers 8 bases. The CDR3 runs to 13 residues. Germline assignment: CDR1 SGHAT and CDR2 FQDESV (reference sequence). V shed 5 bases and J 9 bases; nucleotides not matched to a gene: 3. DNA for the CDR3: TGTGCCAGCAGCCGGACAGGGAGTTCACCCCTCCACTTT. Translating gives CASSRTGSSPLHF.

This chain joins TRBV5-5 and TRBJ2-7; a weak D match, TRBD1 (7 bases). V lost 0 bases to trimming and J lost 4 bases, with 14 bases between them. CDR1 and CDR2 (germline): SGHKS, YYEKEE (reference sequence). The CDR3 extends over 15 amino acids. The CDR3 reads CASSLGPGGGYEQYF. CDR3 DNA sequence: TGTGCCAGCAGCTTGGGTCCAGGGGGAGGATACGAGCAGTACTTC.

J is TRBJ1-5 and V is TRBV6-1; possible D gene TRBD1, 5 bases. The germline gives CDR1 MNHNS, CDR2 SASEGT. This CDR3 is 18 amino acids long. V gave up 0 bases and J gave up 6 bases, with 21 bases separating them. The CDR3, as DNA: TGTGCCAGCAGTGAAGCGGATGGGGGGGATCCCAGGGTTCAGCCCCAGCATTTT. Translating it yields CASSEADGGDPRVQPQHF.

This chain joins TRBV10-3 and TRBJ2-1, with 16 bases matching TRBD2. CDR3 length equals 19 residues. Germline V lookup: CDR1 ENHRY, CDR2 SYGVKD. With V trimmed by 10 bases and J by 7 bases, 19 bases remained unmatched. Here the CDR3 DNA reads TGTGCCACCTTACCGGGACTAGCGGGGGGGCCAGCCCGGGGGAATGAGCAGTTCTTC. It yields the protein CATLPGLAGGPARGNEQFF.

V is TRBV7-2 and J is TRBJ2-7; 14 bases line up with TRBD2. The germline gives CDR1 SGHTA, CDR2 FQGNSA. V was clipped by 3 bases and J by 5 bases; unmatched bases: 12. The CDR3 runs to 18 residues. The DNA for the CDR3 is TGTGCCAGCAGCTTTCGACTAGCGGGGGGGACAGGCAACAACGAGCAGTACTTC. Translation gives CASSFRLAGGTGNNEQYF.

The CDR3 nucleotides are TGTGCCAGCAGCTTGTTTGGCGGGACCGCTTCCTACGAGCAGTACTTC. It is translated as CASSLFGGTASYEQYF. This chain connects TRBV5-6 to TRBJ2-7; possible D gene TRBD2, 6 bases. V was shortened by 1 base and J by 1 base, with 15 bases between the two germline ends. This CDR3 contains 16 residues. In germline, CDR1 is SGHDT, CDR2 YYEEEE.

This rearrangement joins TRBV7-2 to TRBJ2-1; D unclear. Per germline, CDR1 SGHTA and CDR2 FQGNSA. Trimming stripped 5 bases from V and 10 bases from J, with 12 bases between. CDR3 length: 12 residues. The CDR3 is CASSLWRAEQFF. The CDR3 DNA follows: TGTGCCAGCAGCCTCTGGCGAGCGGAGCAGTTCTTC.

This clone was counted only a few times. V is TRBV7-2 and J is TRBJ2-3; D might be TRBD1 or TRBD2, each matching 5 bases. V was pared by 3 bases and J by 1 base, with 14 bases between. Germline-derived CDR1 and CDR2 are SGHTA and FQGNSA. The CDR3 is 16 amino acids. Here the CDR3 reads CASSFLRDPRTDTQYF. The CDR3, as DNA: TGTGCCAGCAGCTTCCTCCGGGACCCACGCACAGATACGCAGTATTTT.

The V and J genes are TRBV5-1 and TRBJ2-5; D gene unclear. Germline CDR1 and CDR2: SGHRS and YFSETQ. The CDR3 spans 12 residues. V lost 5 bases and J 5 bases, leaving 10 bases between the germline ends. The CDR3 nucleotides are TGCGCCAGCAGTTCCTCCGCGGAGACCCAGTACTTC. Protein product: CASSSSAETQYF.

The J gene is TRBJ1-2, the V gene TRBV21-1. TRBV21-1 is designated a pseudogene. The CDR3 has 16 residues. CDR3 sequence: CASSKYVRVSISGYTF. The CDR3 DNA sequence: TGTGCCAGCAGCAAATACGTGAGGGTTTCGATTTCGGGCTACACCTTC.

This clone was recorded at least ten times. The V call is TRBV11-2, the J call TRBJ1-1; a weak D match, TRBD1 (5 bases). CDR1 and CDR2 from the germline V gene are SGHAT and FQNNGV. CDR3 size: 16 residues. The V and J ends lost 2 bases and 1 base respectively, with 14 bases between them. CDR3 nucleotides: TGTGCCAGCAGCTTACAGGGTTCTCATGCGAACACTGAAGCTTTCTTT. As protein: CASSLQGSHANTEAFF.

This chain connects TRBV7-9 to TRBJ2-3, with D unresolved. CDR1 SEHNR and CDR2 FQNEAQ come from the germline V gene (reference sequence). CDR3 length: 14 amino acids. V was cut by 0 bases and J by 6 bases, with 10 bases left in between. The chain's CDR3 is CASSLARRPDTQYF. The CDR3 DNA is TGTGCCAGCAGCTTAGCCAGAAGACCGGATACGCAGTATTTT.

The chain carries TRBV11-3 and TRBJ2-7; maybe TRBD2 (5 bases). The germline CDR1 and CDR2 sequences are SGHNT and YENEEA. Trimming pared 0 bases from V and 2 bases from J, leaving 14 bases between. The CDR3 has 16 residues. DNA for the CDR3: TGTGCCAGCAGCTTAGATCATGAGGGCTTAACCTACGAGCAGTACTTC. Translation gives CASSLDHEGLTYEQYF.

This chain uses TRBV11-3 with TRBJ1-6, with no clear D. V was pared by 2 bases and J by 9 bases, with 11 bases between. The CDR3 length is 14 residues. Germline V lookup: CDR1 SGHNT, CDR2 YENEEA. The CDR3 coding sequence is TGTGCCAGCAGCTTAACGGGGATCAGTTCACCCCTCCACTTT. Amino acid sequence: CASSLTGISSPLHF.

This chain uses TRBV18 with TRBJ1-4; D is ambiguous. The germline CDR1 and CDR2 sequences are KGHSH and LQKENI. There are 16 residues in the CDR3. Trimming took off 1 base at V and 0 bases at J, with 9 bases between the two ends. The CDR3 reads CASSPLALATNEKLFF. The CDR3 nucleotides are TGTGCCAGCTCACCACTGGCCCTTGCAACTAATGAAAAACTGTTTTTT.

V is TRBV11-2 and J is TRBJ1-1; D is unresolved. CDR1 SGHAT and CDR2 FQNNGV come from the germline V gene. There are 14 residues in the CDR3. V was cut by 2 bases and J by 5 bases, with 12 bases left in between. The CDR3 loop reads CASSLYPERTEAFF. Written as DNA, the CDR3 is TGTGCCAGCAGCTTATACCCCGAGAGGACTGAAGCTTTCTTT.

Of note for this clone: Other DNA sequences in the same sample also yield this CDR3. CDR3 sequence (DNA): TGTGCCAGCTCACCCCCGGGACAGGCCTACAATGAGCAGTTCTTC. Its translation: CASSPPGQAYNEQFF. This chain joins TRBV18 and TRBJ2-1, with TRBD1 matching 8 bases. Germline V gene sequence: CDR1 KGHSH, CDR2 LQKENI. This CDR3 contains 15 residues. The J segment lost 2 bases and the V segment lost 3 bases, leaving 3 bases of the junction unmatched.

The CDR3 DNA is TGTGCCAGCAGCTACCAAAAATTGGGCTCCTACGAGCAGTACTTC. Its translation is CASSYQKLGSYEQYF. The rearrangement links TRBV5-6 to TRBJ2-7; D unclear. The CDR3 is 15 amino acids. V was shortened by 3 bases and J by 0 bases, with 13 bases between the two germline ends. Germline-derived CDR1 and CDR2 are SGHDT and YYEEEE.

J is TRBJ2-7 and V is TRBV6-5; D unresolved. With 2 bases removed from V and 3 bases from J, the gap between germline ends came to 8 bases. The CDR3 is 13 amino acids. CDR1 MNHEY and CDR2 SVGAGI come from the germline V gene. Here the CDR3 reads CASSYGIFYEQYF. DNA of the CDR3: TGTGCCAGCAGTTACGGGATCTTCTACGAGCAGTACTTC.

The V call is TRBV15, the J call TRBJ1-4, with D perhaps TRBD1 (5 bases). The germline V and J ends were trimmed by 2 bases and 3 bases, with 10 bases remaining between them. The germline V gene encodes CDR1 LNHNV and CDR2 YYDKDF (reference sequence). The CDR3 contains 15 residues. The CDR3 sequence is CATSRKGAANEKLFF. For the CDR3, the DNA is TGTGCCACCAGCAGAAAAGGGGCCGCTAATGAAAAACTGTTTTTT. The full variable domain, its missing parts supplied by reference TRBV15 and TRBJ1-4, is DAMVIQNPRYQVTQFGKPVTLSCSQTLNHNVMYWYQQKSSQAPKLLFHYYDKDFNNEADTPDNFQSRRPNTSFCFLDIRSPGLGDTAMYLCATSRKGAANEKLFFGSGTQLSVL.

This clone has just one count. This chain uses TRBV27 with TRBJ2-7; 7 bases line up with TRBD1. CDR1 and CDR2 (germline): MNHEY, SMNVEV (reference sequence). Trimming at V came to 0 bases and at J to 4 bases, leaving 6 bases not matched to a gene. The CDR3 length is 15 residues. The CDR3: CASSLSGQPLYEQYF. The CDR3, as DNA: TGTGCCAGCAGTTTATCGGGACAGCCTTTATACGAGCAGTACTTC.

In DNA, the CDR3 is TGTGCCAGCAGGGGACTAGTCCCCGGCTCCTACAATGAGCAGTTCTTC. This translates into CASRGLVPGSYNEQFF. This rearrangement joins TRBV28 to TRBJ2-1; 8 bases line up with TRBD2. CDR3 size: 16 residues. V trimming: 6 bases; J trimming: 0 bases; junction bases outside the gene matches: 7. Germline assignment: CDR1 MDHEN and CDR2 SYDVKM.

This chain links TRBV7-3 with TRBJ2-1; the match to TRBD2 covers 9 bases. The CDR3 extends over 15 amino acids. J gave up 7 bases and V 5 bases, and 9 bases lay outside the gene matches. Germline loops: CDR1 SGHTA, CDR2 FQGTGA. The CDR3 loop is CASSPRGGALNEQFF. The DNA of the CDR3 is TGTGCCAGCAGCCCACGCGGGGGGGCGCTGAATGAGCAGTTCTTC.